The sequence of this T cell receptor beta chain was determined in a study of OX40 agonist ivuxolimab in advanced cancers. Describing the broader study: Ivuxolimab was an agonistic, fully human IgG2 monoclonal antibody directed against OX40 (CD134), a costimulatory receptor. Patients were allowed to have had prior anti-PD-1, anti-PD-L1 or anti-CTLA-4 therapy, and roughly two fifths of the dose-escalation patients had been treated with checkpoint inhibitors. Peripheral TCRbeta sequencing aimed to test whether ivuxolimab altered TCR sequence diversity and caused clonal T-cell expansion. Partial responses occurred in three dose-escalation patients: two with cutaneous melanoma and one with hepatocellular carcinoma. The paper describes the monotherapy dose-escalation part (N of about 47 patients) of the phase I trial of ivuxolimab. Of the 50 or so patients in dose escalation, some 20 had hepatocellular carcinoma, some 15 had melanoma, 9 had renal cell carcinoma and 9 had head and neck cancer. In the dose-escalation cohort, 65% to 90% of patients were male, and the mean age was around 60 years, with a range of 23 to 79. Intravenous ivuxolimab was administered to patients every 2 weeks at six dose levels: 0.01, 0.1, 0.3, 1.5, 3 and 10 mg/kg. Study-wide conclusions, independent of this receptor: Low levels of normalized T-cell clonal expansion were also seen in some nonresponding patients. Antigen specificity was not determined for the clonally expanded peripheral T cells. In the 0.1-3.0 mg/kg groups, partial responders were among the patients with the lowest normalized peripheral clonal expansion, particularly in CD8+ T cells. Clonal expansion of both CD4+ and CD8+ blood T cells was observed from baseline to week 6 at doses 0.1 to 3.0 mg/kg. After ivuxolimab, more expanded clones were found on average in CD8+ T cells than in CD4+ T cells.

The trial excluded patients who had a history of autoimmune disease or were on systemic immunosuppression. In every dose cohort, peripheral blood was drawn for TCR sequencing at baseline, cycle 4 day 1, and cycle 7 day 1. Samples came from an open-label, multicenter, first-in-human phase I dose-escalation trial of ivuxolimab. Adults with locally advanced or metastatic melanoma, renal cell carcinoma, hepatocellular carcinoma or head and neck squamous cell carcinoma were enrolled in the trial. Before TCR sequencing, CD4+ T cells and CD8+ T cells were sorted from peripheral blood as separate populations. The germline V gene (reference sequence) yields LNHDA for CDR1 and SQIVND for CDR2. CDR3 length: 11 amino acids, cysteine to phenylalanine. The only DNA kept is the CDR3, 33 bases in frame from the first base. Relative to germline, V is 0 bases shorter and J is 15 bases shorter, with 8 bases between their ends.

In regard to this clone: This clone's antigen is unknown. It has no much larger one-base neighbor in the sample; base qualities were not kept.

Genomic DNA was isolated from the sorted cells so that the TCRbeta CDR3 region could be sequenced. The immunoSEQ Assay was used for sequencing of TCRbeta CDR3 regions. Here the immuneACCESS table is served through TCRdb, limited to in-frame sequences with V and J called. Missing clones are a known gap in these copies; in checked studies unresolved V genes cover under half, and the rest lacks a known reason. Counted in this sample were approximately 82,000 clones; 86% of them appeared once. The ten largest clones take up over 5% of the sample. The sequenced sample was CD4+ or CD8+ T cells sorted from blood, obtained in a trial of the OX40 agonist ivuxolimab. The receptor comes from an adult with an advanced solid tumor such as melanoma, head and neck, liver or kidney cancer. Recombination connected TRBV19 to TRBJ1-4, with the identity of the D gene unclear. The DNA sequence is TGTGCCAGTAGTATAGATCATAGTTTGTTTTTT. It encodes CASSIDHSLFF.